The 32 T cell receptor beta chains below come from one sample, sequenced in a study of T cells in Graves' hyperthyroidism and ophthalmopathy. Amplified TCR beta CDR3 regions came from RNA transcripts. The TCR CDR3 first-round RT-PCR relied on the HTBI primer set. TCRdb processed the multiplex PCR reads anew with MiXCR; each CDR3 protein has one entry. The table includes fewer than 600,000 distinct CDR3 sequences, roughly an eighth detected once. The sample consisted of blood. The receptors come from a woman younger than 35 with Graves' hyperthyroidism.

There are many counts of this clonotype. V gene TRBV12-3 or TRBV12-4 combines with J gene TRBJ2-1, with a tentative D call TRBD2 (6 bases). The CDR3 runs 12 residues. Trimming cost V 11 bases and J 3 bases, with 11 bases left between them. CDR3 sequence (DNA): TGTGCCTCCCAGACTAGCTACAATGAGCAGTTCTTC. It is translated as CASQTSYNEQFF.

This clonotype has just a few counts. The chain employs TRBV30 and TRBJ1-4, with no clear D. Looked up from germline, CDR1 is GTSNPN and CDR2 is SVGIG (reference sequence). The ends were cut back, 5 bases at V and 8 bases at J, with 15 bases in the middle. The CDR3 is 13 amino acids. The CDR3 spells CAWGLEVGEKLFF. CDR3 in DNA: TGTGCCTGGGGTTTGGAGGTCGGAGAAAAACTGTTTTTT.

The J gene is TRBJ1-2, the V gene TRBV19; D not certain. V shed 3 bases and J shed 5 bases, with 13 bases lying between them. The CDR3 totals 14 residues. Germline V lookup: CDR1 LNHDA, CDR2 SQIVND (reference sequence). CDR3 sequence (DNA): TGTGCCAGTAGTATCCCCGGGCCTTTATATGGCTACACCTTC. Amino acid sequence: CASSIPGPLYGYTF.

In this sample, this clonotype turned up many times. The chain recombines TRBV5-1 with TRBJ2-7; the D is unclear. The ends were cut back, 5 bases at V and 2 bases at J, with 14 bases in the middle. The CDR3 length is 14 residues. Germline lookup yields CDR1 SGHRS and CDR2 YFSETQ. CDR3 in amino acids: CASSPGPPAYEQYF. For the CDR3, the DNA is TGCGCCAGCAGTCCCGGACCCCCGGCCTACGAGCAGTACTTC.

This clonotype was seen ten or more times. The V call is TRBV11-2, the J call TRBJ2-5; 7 bases are a match to TRBD2. The CDR3 runs to 15 residues. V gave up 5 bases and J gave up 5 bases; unmatched junction bases: 11. Looked up from germline, CDR1 is SGHAT and CDR2 is FQNNGV. CDR3: CASSPRRAGGETQYF. The CDR3 DNA is TGTGCCAGCAGCCCGAGGAGGGCCGGGGGGGAGACCCAGTACTTC.

This clonotype was picked up many times. The chain carries TRBV20-1 and TRBJ1-6; 8 nucleotides match TRBD1. This CDR3 comprises 14 residues. V lost 6 bases and J lost 2; bases outside the gene matches: 3. In germline, CDR1 is DFQATT, CDR2 SNEGSKA (reference sequence). The DNA for the CDR3 is TGCAGTGCCCGGACAGGGACCTATAATTCACCCCTCCACTTT. It codes for CSARTGTYNSPLHF.

V is TRBV12-3 or TRBV12-4 and J is TRBJ1-2; D may be TRBD1 (5 bases). Trimming took 8 bases from V and 7 from J, leaving 14 bases between them. The CDR3 consists of 12 residues. CDR3 in amino acids: CASDGAMGGYTF. DNA of the CDR3: TGTGCCAGCGACGGGGCGATGGGTGGCTACACCTTC.

The V and J genes are TRBV24-1 and TRBJ2-1, with 7 bases fitting TRBD2. The germline V gene encodes CDR1 KGHDR and CDR2 SFDVKD. CDR3 length equals 13 residues. V dropped 4 bases and J dropped 8; count of bases not matched to a gene: 4. CDR3 coding DNA: TGTGCCACCAGTGAGAGGAGCGGGGATGAGCAGTTCTTC. Translation: CATSERSGDEQFF.

This clonotype has at least ten counts. CDR3 in DNA: TGTGCCAGCTCACCGACTAGCGGGAGGCCCTTGAACACAGATACGCAGTATTTT. Protein: CASSPTSGRPLNTDTQYF. The V and J genes are TRBV18 and TRBJ2-3; 13 bases are shared with TRBD2. Germline CDR1 KGHSH, CDR2 LQKENI. The V and J ends lost 3 bases and 2 bases, in that order; junction bases with no gene match: 8. The CDR3 consists of 18 residues.

This clonotype was observed at least ten times. J is TRBJ2-5 and V is TRBV6-1, with 16 bases identical to TRBD2. The CDR3 contains 15 residues. V shed 5 bases, J shed 5 bases, and the junction held 2 bases outside the gene matches. Germline values: CDR1 MNHNS, CDR2 SASEGT. This CDR3 reads CASSSGLAGGETQYF. DNA of the CDR3: TGTGCCAGCAGTTCGGGACTAGCGGGAGGGGAGACCCAGTACTTC.

This clonotype was counted ten times or more. The chain combines TRBV3-1 with TRBJ2-3; 7 bases line up with TRBD2. The J segment lost 3 bases and the V segment lost 4 bases, leaving 7 bases of the junction unmatched. In germline, CDR1 is LGHDT, CDR2 YNNKEL (reference sequence). The CDR3 length is 15 residues. The CDR3 region has the DNA TGTGCCAGCAGCCCCGGACTAGTACCTACAGATACGCAGTATTTT. Amino acids: CASSPGLVPTDTQYF.

The rearrangement uses TRBV7-9 and TRBJ2-1; the match to TRBD2 covers 7 bases. This CDR3 has 16 residues. Trimming took 0 bases from V and 4 from J; bases not matched to a gene: 6. CDR1 SEHNR and CDR2 FQNEAQ come from the germline V gene (reference sequence). Here the CDR3 DNA reads TGTGCCAGCAGCTTAGCGGGAGGGCCGAAATACAATGAGCAGTTCTTC. Its translation: CASSLAGGPKYNEQFF.

This clonotype was detected only a few times. The chain has TRBV5-1 and TRBJ2-5; 11 nucleotides line up with TRBD1. The CDR3 loop spans 15 amino acids. V trimming: 3 bases; J trimming: 5 bases; junction bases outside the gene matches: 6. CDR1 SGHRS and CDR2 YFSETQ come from the germline V gene. The CDR3 region has the DNA TGCGCCAGCAGCTCCTCGGGACAGGGGGTTGAGACCCAGTACTTC. This encodes CASSSSGQGVETQYF.

The rearrangement uses TRBV19 and TRBJ1-5; 8 nucleotides agree with TRBD1. Unmatched junction bases numbered 7, after V lost 2 bases and J lost 7 bases. From germline, CDR1 is LNHDA and CDR2 SQIVND (reference sequence). The CDR3 spans 15 residues. CDR3: CASSILDRVDQPQHF. The CDR3 DNA sequence: TGTGCCAGTAGTATATTGGACAGGGTGGACCAGCCCCAGCATTTT.

This clonotype was counted ten times or more. CDR3 nucleotides: TGTGCCTGTCCCCCCCGGGACAGGGTAAGGTTTGACTATGGCTACACCTTC. Its protein product is CACPPRDRVRFDYGYTF. The chain joins TRBV30 to TRBJ1-2, with TRBD1 matching 9 bases. V trimming: 6 bases; J trimming: 3 bases; junction bases outside the gene matches: 17. Germline assignment: CDR1 GTSNPN and CDR2 SVGIG (reference sequence). This CDR3 region has 17 residues.

This clonotype showed up many times. The V and J genes are TRBV7-2 and TRBJ2-1; TRBD1 is a possible D gene (6 bases). The V gene lost 2 bases and the J gene lost 0 bases, with 14 bases spanning the gap. Germline values: CDR1 SGHTA, CDR2 FQGNSA. The CDR3 has 17 amino acids. The CDR3 here is CASSLRGTHSSYNEQFF. The CDR3 DNA reads as TGTGCCAGCAGCTTAAGGGGGACCCACAGCTCCTACAATGAGCAGTTCTTC.

The chain recombines TRBV6-1 with TRBJ2-1, with no clear D. This CDR3 region has 8 residues. CDR1 is MNHNS, CDR2 SASEGT, per germline. Here the CDR3 DNA reads TGTGCAGTCAATGAGCAGTTCTTC. This sequence encodes CAVNEQFF.

This chain connects TRBV19 to TRBJ2-7; D gene ambiguous. The CDR3 length is 16 residues. Trimming removed 5 bases at V and 7 bases at J, with 24 bases between. CDR1 is LNHDA and CDR2 is SQIVND in the germline V gene (reference sequence). In nucleotides, the CDR3 is TGTGCCAGTAGTTCCATCCTTAGAGGTCTTTATGTGGAGCAGTACTTC. This translates into CASSSILRGLYVEQYF.

V usage is TRBV20-1 and J usage is TRBJ2-7; the match to TRBD2 covers 11 bases. In germline, CDR1 is DFQATT, CDR2 SNEGSKA (reference sequence). With 6 bases clipped from V and 0 bases from J, the junction kept 4 bases outside the gene matches. The CDR3 covers 14 residues. This CDR3 is CSAAGTSGSYEQYV. CDR3 coding DNA: TGCAGTGCAGCCGGGACTAGCGGCTCCTACGAGCAGTACGTC.

This chain uses TRBV6-1 with TRBJ1-4, with a weak D call TRBD1 (6 bases). The CDR3 extends over 14 amino acids. V was trimmed by 6 bases and J by 6 bases, leaving 14 bases between them. Germline V gene data show CDR1 as MNHNS and CDR2 as SASEGT. The CDR3 spells CASSSTGHDEKLFF. The CDR3 DNA reads TGTGCCAGCAGCTCAACAGGGCATGATGAAAAACTGTTTTTT.

This clonotype was seen ten or more times. The rearrangement uses TRBV29-1 and TRBJ1-4; no clear D gene. The CDR3 covers 12 residues. Germline CDR1 reads SQVTM; CDR2 reads ANQGSEA. Trimming took 4 bases from V and 8 from J, leaving 11 bases between them. The CDR3 protein is CSVGTGGEKLFF. Here the CDR3 DNA reads TGCAGCGTTGGGACCGGCGGGGAAAAACTGTTTTTT.

This clonotype has at least ten counts. The V and J genes are TRBV24-1 and TRBJ2-7, with 13 bases fitting TRBD2. This CDR3 has 15 amino acids. Per germline, CDR1 KGHDR and CDR2 SFDVKD. Losses at the gene ends were 4 bases for V and 9 bases for J; bases not matched to a gene: 8. CDR3 protein: CATSEEGLAGTGQYF. The DNA for the CDR3 is TGTGCCACCAGTGAAGAGGGACTAGCGGGGACCGGGCAGTACTTC.

This clonotype was seen many times. The rearrangement links TRBV20-1 to TRBJ2-1; 12 positions match TRBD2. The CDR3 runs to 15 residues. V lost 6 bases to trimming and J lost 7 bases; unmatched junction nucleotides: 10. CDR1 and CDR2 from the germline V gene are DFQATT and SNEGSKA (reference sequence). CDR3 coding DNA: TGCAGTGCCCCTCACCTAGCGGGAGGGCCAAATGAGCAGTTCTTC. Translation gives CSAPHLAGGPNEQFF.

Ten or more counts support this clonotype. The rearrangement links TRBV20-1 to TRBJ2-1, with D hard to call. The CDR3 has 14 amino acids. With 6 bases removed from V and 6 bases from J, the gap between germline ends came to 18 bases. Germline CDR1 DFQATT, CDR2 SNEGSKA (reference sequence). CDR3 nucleotides: TGCAGTGCGGCCCTGGGCTTTTCTTTCAATGAGCAGTTCTTC. Protein product: CSAALGFSFNEQFF.

This chain joins TRBV29-1 and TRBJ2-1; D ambiguous. Trimming stripped 0 bases from V and 1 base from J, with 10 bases between. CDR1 SQVTM and CDR2 ANQGSEA come from the germline V gene. The CDR3 consists of 15 residues. The CDR3 bases are TGCAGCGTTGAAGATCCCTACCTATCCTACAATGAGCAGTTCTTC. Translation: CSVEDPYLSYNEQFF.

This clonotype was seen many times. DNA for the CDR3: TGTGCCAGCAGCTCCATTAACTATGGCTACACCTTC. This encodes CASSSINYGYTF. The chain couples TRBV7-9 to TRBJ1-2; no clear D. This CDR3 contains 12 residues. The germline CDR1 and CDR2 sequences are SEHNR and FQNEAQ (reference sequence). V gave up 4 bases and J gave up 1 base, with 4 bases separating them.

The chain has TRBV9 and TRBJ2-2, with D possibly called TRBD1 or TRBD2 (6 bases each). The CDR3 runs to 16 residues. The germline V gene encodes CDR1 SGDLS and CDR2 YYNGEE. Trimming removed 0 bases from V and 4 bases from J, with 13 bases in between. This chain's CDR3 is CASSVGGGRGTGELFF. The CDR3 DNA is TGTGCCAGCAGCGTAGGAGGGGGGCGCGGCACCGGGGAGCTGTTTTTT. The full variable domain, in which reference TRBV9 and TRBJ2-2 provide the parts outside the CDR3, is DSGVTQTPKHLITATGQRVTLRCSPRSGDLSVYWYQQSLDQGLQFLIQYYNGEERAKGNILERFSAQQFPDLHSELNLSSLELGDSALYFCASSVGGGRGTGELFFGEGSRLTVL.

This clonotype was seen only a few times. The genes are TRBV24-1 and TRBJ2-3; 9 bases are a match to TRBD2. The CDR3 contains 16 residues. Germline V gene lookup returns CDR1 KGHDR and CDR2 SFDVKD. V was clipped by 4 bases and J by 2 bases; unmatched bases: 6. This CDR3 reads CATSDQGGRATDTQYF. Here the CDR3 DNA reads TGTGCCACCAGTGACCAGGGCGGGAGGGCCACAGATACGCAGTATTTT.

The rearrangement links TRBV7-6 to TRBJ2-5; D call uncertain. CDR1 is SGHVS, CDR2 FNYEAQ, per germline. Trimming pared 5 bases from V and 5 bases from J, leaving 21 bases between. The CDR3 has 16 amino acids. In DNA form, the CDR3 reads TGTGCCAGCAGCCCTTCTGGCTCCAGGTTTAGTGAGACCCAGTACTTC. This encodes CASSPSGSRFSETQYF. Filled out from reference TRBV7-6 and TRBJ2-5, the complete variable domain reads GAGVSQSPRYKVTKRGQDVALRCDPISGHVSLYWYRQALGQGPEFLTYFNYEAQQDKSGLPNDRFSAERPEGSISTLTIQRTEQRDSAMYRCASSPSGSRFSETQYFGPGTRLLVL.

This clonotype was recorded once. A clone one base away is much larger, so this may be a read error. The CDR3 DNA reads TGCAGTGCTATGCCCAGGACCTCTGGAAACACCATATATTTT. Amino acids: CSAMPRTSGNTIYF. The J gene is TRBJ1-3, the V gene TRBV20-1; no reliable D call. The V gene lost 4 bases and the J gene lost 0 bases, with 10 bases spanning the gap. The CDR3 contains 14 residues. Germline-derived CDR1 and CDR2 are DFQATT and SNEGSKA (reference sequence).

This clonotype was observed at least ten times. This sequence joins TRBV2 and TRBJ2-1; 8 positions match TRBD2. The junction had 15 bases not matched to a gene; V was cut back by 0 bases and J by 8 bases. The CDR3 contains 18 residues. Germline-derived CDR1 and CDR2 are SNHLY and FYNNEI. The CDR3 reads CASSEAFSFSGRRDEQFF. The DNA for the CDR3 is TGTGCCAGCAGTGAAGCTTTTAGCTTCAGCGGGAGAAGGGATGAGCAGTTCTTC.

This chain uses TRBV19 with TRBJ1-2, with TRBD1 as a possible D gene (5 bases). The CDR3 has 12 residues. Germline CDR1 reads LNHDA; CDR2 reads SQIVND (reference sequence). V shed 6 bases and J shed 7 bases, with 12 bases lying between them. CDR3 region: CASRTGVVGYTF. CDR3 DNA: TGTGCCAGTAGGACGGGGGTAGTTGGCTACACCTTC.